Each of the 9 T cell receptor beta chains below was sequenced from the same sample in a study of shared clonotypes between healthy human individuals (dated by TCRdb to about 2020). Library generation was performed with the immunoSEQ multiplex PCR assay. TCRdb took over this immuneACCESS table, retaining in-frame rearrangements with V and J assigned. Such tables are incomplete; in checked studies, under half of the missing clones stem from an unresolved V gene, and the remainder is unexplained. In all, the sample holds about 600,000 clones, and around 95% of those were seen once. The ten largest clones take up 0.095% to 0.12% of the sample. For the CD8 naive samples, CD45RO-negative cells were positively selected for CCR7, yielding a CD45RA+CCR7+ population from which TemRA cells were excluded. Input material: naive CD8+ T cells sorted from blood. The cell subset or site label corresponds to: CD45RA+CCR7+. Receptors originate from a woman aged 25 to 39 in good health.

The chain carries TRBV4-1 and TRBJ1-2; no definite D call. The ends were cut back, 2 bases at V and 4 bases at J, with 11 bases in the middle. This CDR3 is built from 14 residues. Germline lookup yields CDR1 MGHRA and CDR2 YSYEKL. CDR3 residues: CASSQSEGGYGYTF. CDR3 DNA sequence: TGCGCCAGCAGCCAATCTGAGGGAGGCTATGGCTACACCTTC.

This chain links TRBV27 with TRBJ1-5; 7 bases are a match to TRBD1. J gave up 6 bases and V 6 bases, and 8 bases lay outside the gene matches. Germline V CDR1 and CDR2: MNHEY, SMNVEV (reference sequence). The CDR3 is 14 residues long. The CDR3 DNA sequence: TGTGCCAGCAGGGAGACAGGGTGGGGTCAGCCCCAGCATTTT. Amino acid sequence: CASRETGWGQPQHF.

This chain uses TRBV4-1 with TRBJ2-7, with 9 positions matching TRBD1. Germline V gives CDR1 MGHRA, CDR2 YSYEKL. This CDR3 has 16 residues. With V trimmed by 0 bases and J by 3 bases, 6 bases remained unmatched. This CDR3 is CASSQDGTGTYYEQYF. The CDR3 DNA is TGCGCCAGCAGCCAAGATGGGACAGGGACTTACTACGAGCAGTACTTC.

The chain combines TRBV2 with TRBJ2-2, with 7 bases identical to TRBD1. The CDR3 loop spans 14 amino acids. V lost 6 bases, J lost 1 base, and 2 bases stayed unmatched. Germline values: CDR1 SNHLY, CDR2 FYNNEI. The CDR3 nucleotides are TGTGCCAGCAGGGGGACAGAGAACACCGGGGAGCTGTTTTTT. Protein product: CASRGTENTGELFF.

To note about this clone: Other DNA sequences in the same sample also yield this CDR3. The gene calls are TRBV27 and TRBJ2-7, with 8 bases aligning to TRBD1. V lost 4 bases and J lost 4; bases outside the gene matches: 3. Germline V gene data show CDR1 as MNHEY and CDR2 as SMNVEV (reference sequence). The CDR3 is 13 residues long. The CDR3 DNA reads TGTGCCAGCAGTTCCGGGACAGGATACGAGCAGTACTTC. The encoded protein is CASSSGTGYEQYF.

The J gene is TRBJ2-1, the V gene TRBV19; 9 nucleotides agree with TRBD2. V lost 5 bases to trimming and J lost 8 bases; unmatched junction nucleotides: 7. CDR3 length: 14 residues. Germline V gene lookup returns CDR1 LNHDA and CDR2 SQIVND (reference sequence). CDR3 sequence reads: CASSFRLAVDEQFF. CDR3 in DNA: TGTGCCAGTAGTTTCCGACTAGCGGTGGATGAGCAGTTCTTC.

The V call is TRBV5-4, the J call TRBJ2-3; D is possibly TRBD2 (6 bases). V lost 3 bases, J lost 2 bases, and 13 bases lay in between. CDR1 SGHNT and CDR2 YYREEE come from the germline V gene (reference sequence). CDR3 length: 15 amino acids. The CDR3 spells CASSSRLGITDTQYF. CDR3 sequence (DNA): TGTGCCAGCAGCTCCCGACTAGGAATCACAGATACGCAGTATTTT.

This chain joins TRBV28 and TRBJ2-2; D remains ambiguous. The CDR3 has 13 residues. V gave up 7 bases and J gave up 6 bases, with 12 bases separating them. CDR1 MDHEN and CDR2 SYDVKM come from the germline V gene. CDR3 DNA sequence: TGTGCCAGCACTTTGGGTAGGCCCGGGGAGCTGTTTTTT. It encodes CASTLGRPGELFF.

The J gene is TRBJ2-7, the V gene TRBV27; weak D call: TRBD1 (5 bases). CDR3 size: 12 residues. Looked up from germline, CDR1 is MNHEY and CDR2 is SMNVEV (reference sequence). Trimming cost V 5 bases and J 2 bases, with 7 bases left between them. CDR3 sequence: CASSNRTYEQYF. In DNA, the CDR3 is TGTGCCAGCAGTAACAGGACCTACGAGCAGTACTTC.